This TCR beta chain came from a study of CXCR3-negative and CXCR3-positive naive CD8 T cells. Carrying UMI labels, the TRB cDNA libraries were prepared through 5' RACE. TCRdb reprocessed the 5' RACE reads and stores each CDR3 protein as one record, lacking DNA. Here the sample table reports more than 45,000 distinct CDR3 sequences. Germline CDR1 is GTSNPN and CDR2 is SVGIG (reference sequence). The CDR3 sequence is 15 residues long. A word on this clonotype: The antigen is undetermined.

General study results and limits: Post-cryopreservation CXCR3 expression was partly diminished, and the bulk of assays employed fresh PBMCs.

V usage is TRBV30 and J usage is TRBJ2-1. This TCR came from a human donor in good health. Some clones in this sample may be carry-over from other donors' samples. The sample was memory CD8+ T cells from blood. The CDR3 spells CAWSVLATEYNEQFF.